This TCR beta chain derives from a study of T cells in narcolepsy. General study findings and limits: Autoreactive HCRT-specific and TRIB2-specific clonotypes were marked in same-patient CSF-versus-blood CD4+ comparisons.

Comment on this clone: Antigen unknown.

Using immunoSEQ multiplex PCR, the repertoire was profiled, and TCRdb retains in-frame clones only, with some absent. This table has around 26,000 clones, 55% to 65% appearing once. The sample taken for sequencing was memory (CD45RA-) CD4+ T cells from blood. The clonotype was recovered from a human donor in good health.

CDR3 in DNA: TGTGCCAGCAGTTTGATCAGCTATGGCTACACCTTC. Protein sequence: CASSLISYGYTF. The chain employs TRBV28 and TRBJ1-2; D ambiguous. V was pared by 3 bases and J by 4 bases, with 6 bases between. Looked up from germline, CDR1 is MDHEN and CDR2 is SYDVKM. The CDR3 covers 12 residues.